This T cell receptor beta chain is drawn from a study of cytomegalovirus exposure and HLA in healthy donors. Study results and limitations: Being indistinguishable, some V segments were excluded, TRBV6-2 and TRBV6-3 among them.

Germline V CDR1 and CDR2: WSHSY, SAAADI. Trimming took 8 bases from V and 5 from J; bases not matched to a gene: 9. This CDR3 has 15 amino acids. Comment on this clone: No antigen is known for it.

The PCR employed 60 Vbeta primers together with 13 Jbeta primers. Measured with immunoSEQ multiplex PCR; TCRdb has only the in-frame clones, and not every one. Of about 120,000 clones listed, around 82% are singletons. The receptor comes from a woman in her thirties or forties in good health and CMV-seropositive. The sample comprised PBMCs. The chain recombines TRBV10-2 with TRBJ2-1; 10 nucleotides align to TRBD2. CDR3 residues: CASGEAGGVDNEQFF. The CDR3, as DNA: TGCGCCAGCGGAGAAGCGGGAGGGGTGGACAATGAGCAGTTCTTC.